This T cell receptor (beta chain) was recorded in a study of Graves' ophthalmopathy and Graves' hyperthyroidism. General observations from the study: Researchers report that a 13-signature model separated ophthalmopathy from stable hyperthyroidism, posting around 90% sensitivity and 75% to 84% specificity. At around 70% sensitivity and 72.22% specificity, the model predicted progression of the ophthalmopathy. Thyroid clonotypes that were expanded above 0.001 frequency mostly also appeared in blood.

V lost 5 bases and J lost 3, with 11 bases in between. The CDR3 totals 13 residues. The V gene's germline CDR1 is MNHNS and CDR2 SASEGT. Worth noting for this clonotype: Its antigen is not known.

Researchers took RNA transcripts and amplified TCR beta CDR3 regions from them. Scientists carried out first-round RT-PCR using HTBI primers and then a second-round multiplex PCR. Each CDR3 protein gets one entry after TCRdb re-called the multiplex PCR reads with MiXCR. The sample yields hundreds of thousands of distinct CDR3 sequences, roughly 21% seen once. This TCR was sampled from a woman in her 50s with Graves' ophthalmopathy. The chain is built from TRBV6-1 and TRBJ2-7, with D unclear. The source material was peripheral blood. CDR3 residues: CASSKLGDYEQYF. The DNA of the CDR3 is TGTGCCAGCAGTAAACTTGGGGACTACGAGCAGTACTTC.